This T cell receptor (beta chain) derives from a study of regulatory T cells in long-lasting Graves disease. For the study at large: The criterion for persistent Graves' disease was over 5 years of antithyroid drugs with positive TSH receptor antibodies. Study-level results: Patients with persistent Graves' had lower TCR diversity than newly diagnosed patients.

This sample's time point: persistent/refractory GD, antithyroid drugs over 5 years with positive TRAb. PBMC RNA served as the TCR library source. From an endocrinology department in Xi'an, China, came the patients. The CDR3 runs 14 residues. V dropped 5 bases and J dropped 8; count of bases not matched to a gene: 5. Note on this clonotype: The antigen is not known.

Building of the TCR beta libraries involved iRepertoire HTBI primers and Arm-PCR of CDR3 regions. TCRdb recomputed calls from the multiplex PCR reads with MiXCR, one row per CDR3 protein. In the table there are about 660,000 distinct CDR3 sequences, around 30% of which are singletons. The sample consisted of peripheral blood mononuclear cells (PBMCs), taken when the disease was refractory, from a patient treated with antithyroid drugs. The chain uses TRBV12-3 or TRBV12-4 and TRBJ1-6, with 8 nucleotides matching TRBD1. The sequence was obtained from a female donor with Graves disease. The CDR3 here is CASSTGTGDSPLHF. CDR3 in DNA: TGTGCCAGCAGTACCGGGACAGGAGATTCACCCCTCCACTTT.